Presented here are 31 T cell receptor beta chains from one specimen sequenced in a study of shared clonotypes between healthy human individuals. CD8 cells classed as naive were CD45RO-negative and positively selected for CCR7, excluding terminally differentiated effector memory CD45RA+ cells. Produced via immunoSEQ multiplex PCR; TCRdb's table is partial and in-frame only. The sample gives around 600,000 clones, roughly 98% of which show up once; less than 0.35% is in the top ten. The sample comprised naive CD8+ T cells sorted from blood. These receptors were collected from a man between 25 and 39 years old in good health.

This sequence joins TRBV9 and TRBJ2-2; the match to TRBD2 covers 8 bases. The germline V gene encodes CDR1 SGDLS and CDR2 YYNGEE. The CDR3 extends over 12 amino acids. The CDR3 DNA reads TGTGCTACTGGGACTAGTGCCGGGGAGCTGTTTTTT. This translates into CATGTSAGELFF.

The chain combines TRBV5-6 with TRBJ1-1, with D unclear. The germline V and J ends were trimmed by 4 bases and 3 bases, with 7 bases remaining between them. Germline lookup yields CDR1 SGHDT and CDR2 YYEEEE. This CDR3 is 12 amino acids long. CDR3 sequence: CASSGQDTEAFF. The CDR3 DNA reads TGTGCCAGCAGCGGCCAGGACACTGAAGCTTTCTTT.

A single count supports this clone. The J gene is TRBJ2-7, the V gene TRBV27; either TRBD1 or TRBD2 may fit D (5 bases each). Trimming pared 5 bases from V and 1 base from J, leaving 18 bases between. CDR3 length: 16 amino acids. Per the germline V gene, CDR1 is MNHEY and CDR2 is SMNVEV (reference sequence). Here the CDR3 DNA reads TGTGCCAGCAGTCCGTCTCTAGCTGGGGGATCCTACGAGCAGTACTTC. Protein product: CASSPSLAGGSYEQYF.

The chain has TRBV7-8 and TRBJ2-7, with 8 bases matching TRBD1. V shed 9 bases and J 2 bases; nucleotides not matched to a gene: 6. Germline loops: CDR1 SGHVS, CDR2 FQNEAQ. The CDR3 runs to 13 residues. This CDR3 is CASTGTGAYEQYF. CDR3 sequence (DNA): TGTGCCAGTACCGGGACAGGCGCCTACGAGCAGTACTTC.

The genes are TRBV7-2 and TRBJ2-1; 8 bases agree with TRBD2. The V segment lost 5 bases and the J segment 0 bases; nucleotides outside the gene matches: 12. The CDR3 sequence is 18 residues long. The germline V gene encodes CDR1 SGHTA and CDR2 FQGNSA. CDR3 coding DNA: TGTGCCAGCAGCCATACGGGACTAGGGATTTCCTCCTACAATGAGCAGTTCTTC. Translated, it gives CASSHTGLGISSYNEQFF.

The V call is TRBV15, the J call TRBJ1-1; a possible D gene is TRBD1 (5 bases). The CDR3 sequence is 11 residues long. Germline CDR1 LNHNV, CDR2 YYDKDF (reference sequence). V dropped 1 base and J dropped 10 bases, with 7 bases sitting between them. DNA for the CDR3: TGTGCCACCAGCAGAGGGAGGGGAGCTTTCTTT. It yields the protein CATSRGRGAFF.

The chain is built from TRBV7-8 and TRBJ2-3; TRBD1 aligns across 9 bases. Germline assignment: CDR1 SGHVS and CDR2 FQNEAQ. V was clipped by 4 bases and J by 2 bases; unmatched bases: 7. This CDR3 spans 16 amino acids. CDR3 nucleotide sequence: TGTGCCAGCAGCTGGGACAGGGCCACACACACAGATACGCAGTATTTT. Its protein is CASSWDRATHTDTQYF.

This chain links TRBV14 with TRBJ1-1; a possible D gene is TRBD1 (5 bases). With 4 bases removed from V and 4 bases from J, the gap between germline ends came to 13 bases. The CDR3 is 14 amino acids. Germline V gene sequence: CDR1 SGHDN, CDR2 FVKESK. The CDR3 is CASSLQGLGTEAFF. The CDR3 bases are TGTGCCAGCAGCCTCCAGGGTCTAGGCACTGAAGCTTTCTTT.

The rearrangement joins TRBV27 to TRBJ2-1, with 16 bases matching TRBD2. Trimming at V came to 4 bases and at J to 0 bases, leaving 6 bases not matched to a gene. The V gene's germline CDR1 is MNHEY and CDR2 SMNVEV (reference sequence). This CDR3 has 19 amino acids. CDR3 in amino acids: CASSSPGLAGGPSYNEQFF. CDR3 nucleotides: TGTGCCAGCAGTTCACCGGGACTAGCGGGAGGGCCCTCCTACAATGAGCAGTTCTTC.

The sample holds one count of this clone. This chain uses TRBV18 with TRBJ2-3; TRBD2 aligns across 7 bases. After removal of 3 bases from V and 0 bases from J, the junction contained 6 bases not matched to a gene. Germline CDR1 is KGHSH and CDR2 is LQKENI. The CDR3 is made up of 16 amino acids. The CDR3 bases are TGTGCCAGCTCACCCGTAGCGGGTGGAAGCACAGATACGCAGTATTTT. As protein: CASSPVAGGSTDTQYF.

This sequence joins TRBV29-1 and TRBJ1-1; D is possibly TRBD1 (5 bases). Per the germline V gene, CDR1 is SQVTM and CDR2 is ANQGSEA. The CDR3 has 14 amino acids. V lost 0 bases and J lost 4, with 12 bases in between. CDR3 bases: TGCAGCGTTGAAGATCGGGGGAGTGGCACTGAAGCTTTCTTT. Its translation is CSVEDRGSGTEAFF.

V is TRBV7-9 and J is TRBJ2-7; D may correspond to TRBD1 or TRBD2 (5 bases each). Per germline, CDR1 SEHNR and CDR2 FQNEAQ (reference sequence). V lost 10 bases and J 6 bases, leaving 16 bases between the germline ends. The CDR3 has 12 residues. The CDR3 DNA is TGTGCCACCAGTGCCGGGGACCGCGAGCAGTACTTC. It codes for CATSAGDREQYF.

This chain links TRBV7-6 with TRBJ1-3, with D perhaps TRBD1 (6 bases). The CDR3 covers 16 residues. From germline, CDR1 is SGHVS and CDR2 FNYEAQ. The V end was cut by 4 bases, the J end by 0 bases, with 13 bases between. The CDR3 reads CASSSPTGLSGNTIYF. DNA for the CDR3: TGTGCCAGCAGCTCCCCAACAGGGCTCTCTGGAAACACCATATATTTT.

This sequence joins TRBV11-2 and TRBJ2-5, with D perhaps matching TRBD1 (5 bases). The germline V and J ends were trimmed by 0 bases and 2 bases, with 10 bases remaining between them. The CDR3 loop spans 15 amino acids. Germline V gene lookup returns CDR1 SGHAT and CDR2 FQNNGV. The chain's CDR3 is CASSLDMDKQETQYF. CDR3 in DNA: TGTGCCAGCAGCTTAGATATGGACAAGCAAGAGACCCAGTACTTC.

This CDR3 reads CASSLDGTVSEKLFF. As DNA, the CDR3 is TGTGCCAGCAGCCTGGACGGGACAGTTAGCGAAAAACTGTTTTTT. The V and J genes are TRBV9 and TRBJ1-4; 7 bases are shared with TRBD1. CDR3 length equals 15 residues. Germline trimming cut 4 bases from V and 8 bases from J; bases unmatched to any gene: 11. Germline lookup yields CDR1 SGDLS and CDR2 YYNGEE.

This sequence joins TRBV29-1 and TRBJ1-2; D may be TRBD1 (6 bases). Germline V lookup: CDR1 SQVTM, CDR2 ANQGSEA. Trimming left V 0 bases short and J 4 bases short, with 15 bases between. The CDR3 totals 15 residues. The CDR3 nucleotides are TGCAGCGTTGAAGATCAAGCCAGGGGTGGCTATGGCTACACCTTC. Translating it yields CSVEDQARGGYGYTF.

The genes are TRBV5-6 and TRBJ2-2; TRBD1 aligns across 8 bases. CDR1 and CDR2 (germline): SGHDT, YYEEEE. V lost 1 base, J lost 1 base, and 3 bases stayed unmatched. The CDR3 loop spans 16 amino acids. CDR3 in DNA: TGTGCCAGCAGCTTGTTTGGGACAGGGAACACCGGGGAGCTGTTTTTT. The encoded protein is CASSLFGTGNTGELFF.

The chain couples TRBV25-1 to TRBJ2-7; the D is unclear. Looked up from germline, CDR1 is MGHDK and CDR2 is SYGVNS. V gave up 7 bases and J gave up 3 bases, with 10 bases separating them. CDR3 length: 12 residues. CDR3 in DNA: TGTGCCAGCACGATCGGCGGCTACGAGCAGTACTTC. Protein sequence: CASTIGGYEQYF.

The CDR3 is CASSLQGNNGYTF. The CDR3 nucleotides are TGTGCCAGCAGTTTACAGGGAAACAATGGCTACACCTTC. The gene calls are TRBV7-2 and TRBJ1-2, with D possibly TRBD1 on 6 matching bases. Germline lookup yields CDR1 SGHTA and CDR2 FQGNSA. Trimming pared 6 bases from V and 6 bases from J, leaving 14 bases between. The CDR3 sequence is 13 residues long.

The chain couples TRBV19 to TRBJ2-3, with D tentatively TRBD2 (6 bases). This CDR3 contains 17 residues. Germline lookup yields CDR1 LNHDA and CDR2 SQIVND (reference sequence). The V end lost 4 bases, the J end lost 0 bases, and 17 bases lay between the germline ends. CDR3 bases: TGTGCCAGTAGTAAAGTGCGGGACGTGACTAGCACAGATACGCAGTATTTT. This translates into CASSKVRDVTSTDTQYF. The full variable domain, in which reference TRBV19 and TRBJ2-3 provide the parts outside the CDR3, is DGGITQSPKYLFRKEGQNVTLSCEQNLNHDAMYWYRQDPGQGLRLIYYSQIVNDFQKGDIAEGYSVSREKKESFPLTVTSAQKNPTAFYLCASSKVRDVTSTDTQYFGPGTRLTVL.

CDR3 DNA sequence: TGTGCCAGCAGCTCACTAGCGGGAGAAGAGACCCAGTACTTC. Its protein product is CASSSLAGEETQYF. The chain combines TRBV5-4 with TRBJ2-5, with 11 bases identical to TRBD2. Germline trimming cut 3 bases from V and 3 bases from J; bases unmatched to any gene: 1. Germline assignment: CDR1 SGHNT and CDR2 YYREEE (reference sequence). This CDR3 is 14 amino acids long.

The V and J genes are TRBV25-1 and TRBJ1-1; 7 bases fit TRBD1. The CDR3 consists of 13 residues. Germline trimming cut 2 bases from V and 7 bases from J; bases unmatched to any gene: 4. The V gene's germline CDR1 is MGHDK and CDR2 SYGVNS. The CDR3 DNA reads TGTGCCAGCAGTGAACAGGGGGAGAGTGAAGCTTTCTTT. Amino acids: CASSEQGESEAFF.

CDR3 coding DNA: TGTGCCAGCAGTATGGGACCATCAGGGAGCTACGAGCAGTACTTC. Encoded protein: CASSMGPSGSYEQYF. V and J are TRBV27 and TRBJ2-7; the D gene could be TRBD1 or TRBD2 (5 bases each). From germline, CDR1 is MNHEY and CDR2 SMNVEV (reference sequence). The ends were cut back, 5 bases at V and 3 bases at J, with 17 bases in the middle. The CDR3 spans 15 residues.

The chain links TRBV2 to TRBJ1-2; TRBD1 agrees at 7 bases. Germline V gene data show CDR1 as SNHLY and CDR2 as FYNNEI. CDR3 length: 14 residues. V trimming: 4 bases; J trimming: 6 bases; junction bases outside the gene matches: 8. The CDR3 region is CASSVRRGVDGYTF. The CDR3 nucleotides are TGTGCCAGCAGTGTCCGCAGGGGGGTCGATGGCTACACCTTC.

The chain employs TRBV7-3 and TRBJ2-7; TRBD1 agrees at 12 bases. V lost 6 bases and J lost 7; bases outside the gene matches: 7. Germline V lookup: CDR1 SGHTA, CDR2 FQGTGA. This CDR3 has 14 residues. CDR3 in DNA: TGTGCCAGCAGTCCGGGACAGGGGGCTGAGGAGCAGTACTTC. This codes for CASSPGQGAEEQYF.

This clone was recorded once. V gene TRBV7-9 combines with J gene TRBJ2-5; 8 nucleotides match TRBD1. The CDR3 length is 13 residues. With 7 bases clipped from V and 3 bases from J, the junction kept 4 bases outside the gene matches. The germline V gene encodes CDR1 SEHNR and CDR2 FQNEAQ (reference sequence). The CDR3 nucleotides read TGTGCCAGCACCTCGGACAGGGAAGAGACCCAGTACTTC. Protein: CASTSDREETQYF. Full variable domain (remainder filled in from reference TRBV7-9 and TRBJ2-5): DTGVSQNPRHKITKRGQNVTFRCDPISEHNRLYWYRQTLGQGPEFLTYFQNEAQLEKSRLLSDRFSAERPKGSFSTLEIQRTEQGDSAMYLCASTSDREETQYFGPGTRLLVL.

V and J are TRBV10-3 and TRBJ2-7; 11 nucleotides match TRBD2. CDR1 is ENHRY and CDR2 is SYGVKD in the germline V gene. With 0 bases clipped from V and 5 bases from J, the junction kept 3 bases outside the gene matches. The length of the CDR3 is 15 residues. CDR3 in amino acids: CAISESTSGKNEQYF. For the CDR3, the DNA is TGTGCCATCAGTGAGTCGACTAGCGGGAAGAACGAGCAGTACTTC.

V gene TRBV7-6 combines with J gene TRBJ2-1; 12 bases align to TRBD2. This CDR3 comprises 16 residues. The germline V gene has CDR1 SGHVS and CDR2 FNYEAQ. Trimming cost V 5 bases and J 2 bases; bases outside gene matches: 4. CDR3 sequence (DNA): TGTGCCAGCAGCCCTTGGACTAGCGGGACCTACAATGAGCAGTTCTTC. Translating gives CASSPWTSGTYNEQFF.

The genes are TRBV7-8 and TRBJ2-1, with unresolved D. The CDR3 length is 13 residues. Trimming removed 4 bases at V and 0 bases at J, with 4 bases between. Germline CDR1 reads SGHVS; CDR2 reads FQNEAQ. The CDR3 coding sequence is TGTGCCAGCAGCTGGGACTCCTACAATGAGCAGTTCTTC. Protein: CASSWDSYNEQFF.

This chain links TRBV5-4 with TRBJ1-1, with 7 bases matching TRBD1. The CDR3 length is 15 residues. Germline trimming cut 1 base from V and 4 bases from J; bases unmatched to any gene: 7. Germline assignment: CDR1 SGHNT and CDR2 YYREEE (reference sequence). CDR3 nucleotide sequence: TGTGCCAGCAGCTTGAAAGGGGGCGCCGGCACTGAAGCTTTCTTT. Translating gives CASSLKGGAGTEAFF.

The chain carries TRBV19 and TRBJ1-2; 8 bases agree with TRBD1. CDR1 is LNHDA and CDR2 is SQIVND in the germline V gene (reference sequence). The CDR3 is 14 residues long. J was trimmed by 4 bases and V by 8 bases; bases with no gene match: 9. The CDR3 here is CASAPGQGSYGYTF. As DNA, the CDR3 is TGTGCCAGTGCCCCTGGACAGGGCTCCTATGGCTACACCTTC.